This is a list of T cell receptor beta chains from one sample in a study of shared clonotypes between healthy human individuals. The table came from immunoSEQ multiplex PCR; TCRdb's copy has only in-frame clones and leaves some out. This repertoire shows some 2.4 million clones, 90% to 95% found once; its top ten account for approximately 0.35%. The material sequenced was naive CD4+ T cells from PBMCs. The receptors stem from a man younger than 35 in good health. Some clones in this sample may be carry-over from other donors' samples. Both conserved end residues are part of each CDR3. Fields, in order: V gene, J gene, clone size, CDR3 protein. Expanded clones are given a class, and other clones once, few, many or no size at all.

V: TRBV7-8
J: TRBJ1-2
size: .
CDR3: CASSPTVGDGYTF

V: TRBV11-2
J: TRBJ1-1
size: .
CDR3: CASSLEGDEAFF

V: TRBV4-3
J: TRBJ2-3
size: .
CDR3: CASSRGTSGSADTQYF

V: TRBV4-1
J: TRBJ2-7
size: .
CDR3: CASSFRTGGPGEQYF

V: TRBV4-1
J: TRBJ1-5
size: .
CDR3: CASSQGVQNSGQPQHF

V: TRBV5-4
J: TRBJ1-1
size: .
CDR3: CASRTGPPYTEAFF

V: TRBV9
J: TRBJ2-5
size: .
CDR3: CASSITWDQETQYF

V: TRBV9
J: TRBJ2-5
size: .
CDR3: CASSVAVWETQYF

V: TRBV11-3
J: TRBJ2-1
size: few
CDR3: CASSSPYNEQFF

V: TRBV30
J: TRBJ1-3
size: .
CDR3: CAWSSGRGYSGNTIYF

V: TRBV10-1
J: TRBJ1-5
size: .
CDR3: CARTHSANQPQHF

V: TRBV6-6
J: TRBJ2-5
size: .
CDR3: CASGRDTYQETQYF

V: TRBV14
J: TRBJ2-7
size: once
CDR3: CASSQGVSPREQYF

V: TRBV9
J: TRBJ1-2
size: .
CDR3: CASSPQGAQSYTF

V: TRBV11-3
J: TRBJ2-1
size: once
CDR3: CASSLDGTGGTEQFF

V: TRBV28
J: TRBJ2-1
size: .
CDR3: CASSLSRTSGRAWYNEQFF

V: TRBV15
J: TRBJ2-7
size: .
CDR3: CATSAQRTTYEQYF

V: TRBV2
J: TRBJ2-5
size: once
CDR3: CASSARGSETQYF

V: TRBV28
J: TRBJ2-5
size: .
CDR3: CASSLGLAGAETQYF

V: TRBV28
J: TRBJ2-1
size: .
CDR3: CASSLIQGSGEQFF

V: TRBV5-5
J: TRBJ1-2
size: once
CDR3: CASSTGQASYGYTF

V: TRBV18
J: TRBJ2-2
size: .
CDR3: CASSPPDRADTGELFF

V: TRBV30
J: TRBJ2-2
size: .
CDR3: CAWDPGTHTGELFF

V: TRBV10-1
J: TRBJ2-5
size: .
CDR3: CASSRTSGSQETQYF